This T cell receptor beta chain was sequenced for a study of blood T cell repertoires in COVID-19. Study details: Samples came from the United States, Italy and Spain, spanning acute and convalescent COVID-19. PBMCs, B-cell-depleted T cells, or T cells provided the cDNA or gDNA that made up the material.

Trimming left V 0 bases short and J 7 bases short, with 13 bases between. The CDR3 contains 15 residues. CDR1 and CDR2 from the germline V gene are LGHNA and YNFKEQ. Methods used by the authors: Reference gene primer amplification in the assay estimated nucleated cell counts. TCRdb's table, derived via immunoSEQ multiplex PCR, lists solely in-frame clones and lacks some. The DNA was the basis for D and trimming; V, J and clone size are from that table. Among 380,000 or so clones listed, roughly 80% were seen once. The sample comprised peripheral blood. The TCR comes from a human donor with acute or convalescent COVID-19. The donor label of this sample is uncertain. J is TRBJ1-5 and V is TRBV4-2; TRBD1 might be the D (6 bases). CDR3 sequence (DNA): TGTGCCAGCAGCCAAGATCTAGGACAGCTCCAGCCCCAGCATTTT. It yields the protein CASSQDLGQLQPQHF.